This T cell receptor beta chain stems from a study of molecular identifiers for immune sequencing clone quantification. Germline V gives CDR1 SGHVS, CDR2 FQNEAQ. The length of the CDR3 is 16 residues. Trimming stripped 5 bases from V and 0 bases from J, with 14 bases between. Study-level results: Should identical TCR molecules share a barcode, the sizes of highly expanded clones could be underestimated.

This clonotype was seen more than once but under ten times. The antigen is unknown. A single record per CDR3 protein comes from TCRdb applying MiXCR to the PCR reads. The sample carries 250,000 to 350,000 distinct CDR3 sequences, 20% to 25% recorded once. Sequenced sample: naive CD8+ T cells from blood, with Jurkat cell RNA spiked in. Subset: FACS-sorted CD8+CD4-CCR7+CD45RA+ naive T cells. This sequence was found in a human donor in good health. Some libraries in this study had Jurkat cell RNA spiked in. The chain carries TRBV7-8 and TRBJ1-5, with TRBD1 as a possible D gene (6 bases). The CDR3 bases are TGTGCCAGCAGCGGCCTACAGGGAGGTAGCAATCAGCCCCAGCATTTT. Translated, it gives CASSGLQGGSNQPQHF.